This T cell receptor beta chain derives from a study of graft-versus-host responses after intestinal transplantation. Study overall: Anti-thymocyte globulin induction preceded about 3 years of tacrolimus and steroid maintenance in all recipients.

CDR1 and CDR2 from the germline V gene are MNHNS and SASEGT. Trimming shortened V by 8 bases and J by 0 bases, and 10 bases separated the two germline ends. This CDR3 is 13 amino acids long. Method: immunoSEQ multiplex PCR; TCRdb's copy keeps in-frame clones and lacks some. The sample records around 29,000 clones, about 85% being singletons. This TCR was sampled from a human patient who received an intestinal transplant, so some T cells may come from the graft donor. The chain joins TRBV6-1 to TRBJ1-1; no clear D gene. This specimen consisted of PBMCs, obtained around 430 days after intestinal transplantation. CDR3: CASCPALNTEAFF. The CDR3 DNA reads as TGTGCCAGCTGCCCAGCCCTGAACACTGAAGCTTTCTTT.